One and the same sample provided the 9 T cell receptor beta chains below, sequenced in a study of blood T cell repertoires in COVID-19. Repertoires were generated with immunoSEQ multiplex PCR, while TCRdb's copy carries only in-frame clones and drops some. The sample holds approximately 190,000 clones; 86% are singletons and the top ten take 20% to 25%. The sequencing sample was made of PBMCs or T cells enriched from blood (not recorded which). All receptors derive from a woman in her forties in a cohort exposed to, infected with or recovered from COVID-19 (not recorded which).

The V gene is TRBV27, the J gene TRBJ2-1, with 8 positions matching TRBD1. Unmatched junction bases numbered 5, after V lost 5 bases and J lost 8 bases. This CDR3 is 13 amino acids long. The V gene's germline CDR1 is MNHEY and CDR2 SMNVEV (reference sequence). The CDR3 DNA is TGTGCCAGCAGTCCAGGACAGGGAGATGAGCAGTTCTTC. Translation: CASSPGQGDEQFF.

The rearrangement links TRBV6-4 to TRBJ2-3; D perhaps matches TRBD2 (5 bases). Trimming cost V 2 bases and J 0 bases, with 12 bases left between them. Germline CDR1 reads MRHNA; CDR2 reads SNTAGT. The CDR3 length is 16 residues. The CDR3 region is CASSDSGGGSTDTQYF. The CDR3 DNA reads TGTGCCAGCAGTGACAGTGGCGGAGGAAGCACAGATACGCAGTATTTT.

V and J are TRBV13 and TRBJ1-4; D is unclear. V lost 0 bases, J lost 4 bases, and 3 bases lay in between. Looked up from germline, CDR1 is PRHDT and CDR2 is FYEKMQ (reference sequence). The CDR3 has 13 amino acids. CDR3 nucleotide sequence: TGTGCCAGCAGCTTAGGTAATAATGAAAAACTGTTTTTT. Its protein product is CASSLGNNEKLFF.

This rearrangement joins TRBV11-2 to TRBJ2-3; TRBD2 might be the D (5 bases). The CDR3 totals 15 residues. CDR1 SGHAT and CDR2 FQNNGV come from the germline V gene. V lost 8 bases to trimming and J lost 5 bases, with 20 bases between them. The CDR3 DNA follows: TGTGCCAGCCGTCGGGAAGTACAGCTCTTAGATACGCAGTATTTT. Residues: CASRREVQLLDTQYF.

This clone has more than one count but fewer than ten. V usage is TRBV5-5 and J usage is TRBJ2-7; TRBD1 matches 9 bases. Germline V gene data show CDR1 as SGHKS and CDR2 as YYEKEE (reference sequence). CDR3 length: 16 residues. The V gene end was trimmed by 0 bases and the J gene end by 0 bases; junction bases not matched to a gene: 4. The CDR3 here is CASSLAGTGTSYEQYF. In DNA form, the CDR3 reads TGTGCCAGCAGCTTGGCCGGGACAGGGACCTCCTACGAGCAGTACTTC.

The chain links TRBV11-2 to TRBJ2-7, with 8 bases identical to TRBD1. The CDR3 totals 15 residues. V shed 1 base, J shed 0 bases, and the junction held 2 bases outside the gene matches. Germline values: CDR1 SGHAT, CDR2 FQNNGV. The CDR3 DNA sequence: TGTGCCAGCAGCTTAGCGGACAGGGACTCCTACGAGCAGTACTTC. This codes for CASSLADRDSYEQYF.

The chain carries TRBV28 and TRBJ2-7; D possibly corresponds to TRBD1 (5 bases). Trimming pared 1 base from V and 4 bases from J, leaving 11 bases between. The germline V gene encodes CDR1 MDHEN and CDR2 SYDVKM. This CDR3 is built from 14 residues. In DNA form, the CDR3 reads TGTGCCAGCAGTTTATTAGGGGCGCGGTACGAGCAGTACTTC. It specifies CASSLLGARYEQYF.

J is TRBJ2-7 and V is TRBV28; 8 bases align to TRBD1. The CDR3 loop spans 12 amino acids. Looked up from germline, CDR1 is MDHEN and CDR2 is SYDVKM. The J segment lost 6 bases and the V segment lost 7 bases, leaving 5 bases of the junction unmatched. This CDR3 is CASIDRGSEQYF. The CDR3 region has the DNA TGTGCCAGCATCGACAGGGGCAGCGAGCAGTACTTC.

Remarks on this clone: In the same sample, other DNA sequences code for this CDR3. The gene calls are TRBV5-1 and TRBJ1-1, with D perhaps TRBD1 (5 bases). Trimming took off 0 bases at V and 1 base at J, with 7 bases between the two ends. The CDR3 length is 14 residues. The germline V gene encodes CDR1 SGHRS and CDR2 YFSETQ. The CDR3 is CASSLDGGNTEAFF. DNA of the CDR3: TGCGCCAGCAGCTTGGACGGGGGGAACACTGAAGCTTTCTTT.